This T cell receptor (beta chain) was found in a study of blood T cell repertoires in COVID-19. The wider study: There were acute and convalescent COVID-19 samples, and they came from the United States, Italy and Spain. T cells, B-cell-depleted T cells, or PBMCs supplied cDNA or gDNA.

Original analysis: It was from reference gene primer amplification that nucleated cell counts were estimated. Profiled with immunoSEQ multiplex PCR; TCRdb holds only in-frame clones, not every one. V and J calls and clone size are those listed in that table; D and trimming were worked out from the DNA. The sample has approximately 17,000 clones, roughly 85% seen once. Per the germline V gene, CDR1 is LNHDA and CDR2 is SQIVND (reference sequence). The J segment lost 5 bases and the V segment lost 2 bases, leaving 13 bases of the junction unmatched. The CDR3 loop spans 18 amino acids. This receptor was identified in a human donor in a cohort sampled during active COVID-19. The source material was peripheral blood. The chain combines TRBV19 with TRBJ2-3; TRBD1 agrees at 10 bases. The CDR3 sequence is CASSIKGPGQGLVDTQYF. The CDR3 region has the DNA TGTGCCAGTAGTATAAAAGGTCCGGGACAGGGGCTGGTAGATACGCAGTATTTT.